A single sample is the source of the 21 T cell receptor beta chains below, sequenced in a study of blood T cell repertoires in COVID-19. Sequencing used immunoSEQ multiplex PCR; TCRdb keeps in-frame clones, though not all of them. This sample has about 200,000 clones; 65% to 85% occur once, and the top ten carry around 25%. Sequenced material: peripheral blood. These TCRs come from a man aged 40-50 years with acute or convalescent COVID-19.

This chain joins TRBV11-2 and TRBJ2-7; D is perhaps TRBD1 (7 bases). This CDR3 is 14 amino acids long. Germline loops: CDR1 SGHAT, CDR2 FQNNGV. V dropped 0 bases and J dropped 5 bases, with 11 bases sitting between them. CDR3 nucleotides: TGTGCCAGCAGCTTAGACAGGGGGGCCAACGAGCAGTACTTC. Its translation is CASSLDRGANEQYF.

The chain has TRBV6-6 and TRBJ1-1, with D uncertain. The germline gives CDR1 MNHNY, CDR2 SVGAGI (reference sequence). V was trimmed by 4 bases and J by 4 bases, leaving 7 bases between them. The CDR3 totals 12 residues. CDR3 protein: CASSSRSTEAFF. The CDR3 DNA sequence: TGTGCCAGCAGTTCCCGGAGCACTGAAGCTTTCTTT.

The chain combines TRBV4-1 with TRBJ2-1, with 10 bases lining up with TRBD2. V shed 1 base and J 4 bases; nucleotides not matched to a gene: 7. This CDR3 comprises 17 residues. Germline V gives CDR1 MGHRA, CDR2 YSYEKL. In DNA form, the CDR3 reads TGCGCCAGCAGCCAAGGATCTGGGACTAGCGAATACAATGAGCAGTTCTTC. Translated, it gives CASSQGSGTSEYNEQFF.

This chain connects TRBV5-1 to TRBJ1-3, with D hard to call. V was clipped by 2 bases and J by 0 bases, with 12 bases between them. Germline V gene sequence: CDR1 SGHRS, CDR2 YFSETQ. The CDR3 runs to 16 residues. Here the CDR3 DNA reads TGCGCCAGCAGCTTAAGAGGTGGAGTCTCTGGAAACACCATATATTTT. Translating gives CASSLRGGVSGNTIYF. Drawing the rest from reference TRBV5-1 and TRBJ1-3, the complete variable domain is KAGVTQTPRYLIKTRGQQVTLSCSPISGHRSVSWYQQTPGQGLQFLFEYFSETQRNKGNFPGRFSGRQFSNSRSEMNVSTLELGDSALYLCASSLRGGVSGNTIYFGEGSWLTVV.

This rearrangement joins TRBV7-2 to TRBJ2-7; 9 bases fit TRBD2. V dropped 1 base and J dropped 7; count of bases not matched to a gene: 8. Germline V gene sequence: CDR1 SGHTA, CDR2 FQGNSA. The CDR3 has 15 residues. Written as DNA, the CDR3 is TGTGCCAGCAGCTTAGAACTAGCGGGCGGGAGGGAGCAGTACTTC. It encodes CASSLELAGGREQYF.

The gene calls are TRBV5-6 and TRBJ2-5; TRBD2 matches at 7 bases. After removal of 4 bases from V and 0 bases from J, the junction contained 9 bases not matched to a gene. The CDR3 is made up of 16 amino acids. Germline loops: CDR1 SGHDT, CDR2 YYEEEE. This CDR3 reads CASSPPGGEYQETQYF. The CDR3 DNA reads TGTGCCAGCAGCCCTCCTGGGGGGGAGTACCAAGAGACCCAGTACTTC.

The V gene is TRBV3-1 (or the pseudogene TRBV3-2), the J gene TRBJ1-2; 7 bases map to TRBD1. The CDR3 consists of 14 residues. After removal of 1 base from V and 8 bases from J, the junction contained 7 bases not matched to a gene. Germline CDR1 LGHDT, CDR2 YNNKEL (reference sequence). The CDR3 coding sequence is TGTGCCAGCAGCCAAGTACAGGGGTCCCTGGGCTACACCTTC. This codes for CASSQVQGSLGYTF.

The rearrangement links TRBV15 to TRBJ2-5; no clear D. Germline CDR1 LNHNV, CDR2 YYDKDF (reference sequence). The CDR3 sequence is 11 residues long. V lost 4 bases and J 3 bases, leaving 3 bases between the germline ends. The CDR3 loop reads CATSNKETQYF. CDR3 bases: TGTGCCACCAGCAATAAAGAGACCCAGTACTTC.

As concerns this clone: Relative to the germline gene, one junction end is altered; a read error may explain this. The chain carries TRBV10-3 and TRBJ2-1; 7 bases align to TRBD1. This CDR3 has 13 amino acids. Germline V gene sequence: CDR1 ENHRY, CDR2 SYGVKD. CDR3 DNA sequence: TGTGCCTTCAGACAGGGTGACCACAATGAGCAGTTCTTC. Translation gives CAFRQGDHNEQFF.

The V and J genes are TRBV11-2 and TRBJ2-5; 7 bases line up with TRBD1. The CDR3 spans 16 residues. Per germline, CDR1 SGHAT and CDR2 FQNNGV. Losses at the gene ends were 3 bases for V and 2 bases for J; bases not matched to a gene: 9. Written as DNA, the CDR3 is TGTGCCAGCAGCTTGAACCGGGCAGGGGGTCAAGAGACCCAGTACTTC. Residues: CASSLNRAGGQETQYF.

The gene calls are TRBV10-3 and TRBJ2-1; TRBD2 aligns across 9 bases. After removal of 5 bases from V and 6 bases from J, the junction contained 5 bases not matched to a gene. CDR3 length: 14 residues. Looked up from germline, CDR1 is ENHRY and CDR2 is SYGVKD. The CDR3 DNA follows: TGTGCCATCAGTCCGGGACTAGCAGGCAATGAGCAGTTCTTC. It translates to CAISPGLAGNEQFF.

This chain joins TRBV5-1 and TRBJ2-1; 8 bases are shared with TRBD1. The CDR3 covers 15 residues. Germline trimming cut 4 bases from V and 8 bases from J; bases unmatched to any gene: 11. Germline V lookup: CDR1 SGHRS, CDR2 YFSETQ. Here the CDR3 DNA reads TGCGCCAGCAGCAGCACAGGGGGTATCGCCGATGAGCAGTTCTTC. Residues: CASSSTGGIADEQFF.

CDR3 coding DNA: TGCGCCAGCAGCCAATACGGGACAGGTGATGGCTACACCTTC. It specifies CASSQYGTGDGYTF. The chain uses TRBV4-3 and TRBJ1-2, with 8 nucleotides matching TRBD1. The CDR3 is 14 residues long. Trimming cost V 2 bases and J 6 bases; bases outside gene matches: 5. Germline lookup yields CDR1 LGHNA and CDR2 YSLEER.

V usage is TRBV5-1 and J usage is TRBJ2-5, with TRBD1 identical over 9 bases. J lost 5 bases, V lost 0 bases, and 11 bases had no gene match. Germline V CDR1 and CDR2: SGHRS, YFSETQ. The CDR3 extends over 17 amino acids. The CDR3 DNA reads as TGCGCCAGCAGCTTGGGGCTAGGACAGGGGAAGGATGAGACCCAGTACTTC. As protein: CASSLGLGQGKDETQYF.

The V gene is TRBV24-1, the J gene TRBJ2-5, with TRBD2 matching 9 bases. V was pared by 4 bases and J by 2 bases, with 10 bases of the junction left unmatched. Germline V gene sequence: CDR1 KGHDR, CDR2 SFDVKD. This CDR3 region has 17 residues. The CDR3 DNA reads as TGTGCCACCAGTGACGTAGCGGGAGTTCGATGGCAAGAGACCCAGTACTTC. Translation gives CATSDVAGVRWQETQYF.

This clone was detected ten times or more. The rearrangement links TRBV7-8 to TRBJ1-1; 7 nucleotides match TRBD1. J was trimmed by 7 bases and V by 0 bases; bases with no gene match: 17. CDR3 size: 18 residues. The germline CDR1 and CDR2 sequences are SGHVS and FQNEAQ. The CDR3 nucleotides read TGTGCCAGCAGCTTAGCGGCCGGCTTTTCCGGACAGGTTGGTGAAGCTTTCTTT. Translating gives CASSLAAGFSGQVGEAFF.

This clone came up a few times. The rearrangement joins TRBV7-9 to TRBJ1-3; D is uncertain. V was clipped by 3 bases and J by 3 bases, with 9 bases between them. Germline V gene data show CDR1 as SEHNR and CDR2 as FQNEAQ (reference sequence). This CDR3 has 14 residues. CDR3 in DNA: TGTGCCAGCAGCTTGCGCTCGCGTGGAAACACCATATATTTT. Protein: CASSLRSRGNTIYF. Together with reference TRBV7-9 and TRBJ1-3, the CDR3 gives the full variable domain: DTGVSQNPRHKITKRGQNVTFRCDPISEHNRLYWYRQTLGQGPEFLTYFQNEAQLEKSRLLSDRFSAERPKGSFSTLEIQRTEQGDSAMYLCASSLRSRGNTIYFGEGSWLTVV.

The CDR3 nucleotides read TGTGCCAGCAGTTTCGCGGGGACTGAAGCTTTCTTT. Amino acid sequence: CASSFAGTEAFF. The J gene is TRBJ1-1, the V gene TRBV27; no clear D gene. This CDR3 is 12 amino acids long. From germline, CDR1 is MNHEY and CDR2 SMNVEV (reference sequence). V lost 3 bases and J lost 5, with 7 bases in between.

Only one count was recorded for this clone. The chain combines TRBV5-5 with TRBJ2-1, with a tentative D call TRBD2 (5 bases). There are 16 residues in the CDR3. CDR1 is SGHKS, CDR2 YYEKEE, per germline (reference sequence). The V and J ends lost 0 bases and 1 base respectively, with 11 bases between them. Here the CDR3 reads CASSLEARRSYNEQFF. Here the CDR3 DNA reads TGTGCCAGCAGCTTGGAGGCTAGGAGGTCCTACAATGAGCAGTTCTTC.

V and J are TRBV7-9 and TRBJ1-1; D not certain. The ends were cut back, 5 bases at V and 7 bases at J, with 14 bases in the middle. Germline V gene lookup returns CDR1 SEHNR and CDR2 FQNEAQ (reference sequence). This CDR3 has 13 residues. CDR3 in DNA: TGTGCCAGCAGCCCCTTGGCGGGTCTTGAAGCTTTCTTT. Protein product: CASSPLAGLEAFF.

The CDR3 region is CATGRDRVLSPLHF. The CDR3 bases are TGTGCCACGGGCCGGGACAGGGTTTTGTCACCCCTCCACTTT. V is TRBV7-9 and J is TRBJ1-6, with 9 bases that match TRBD1. J lost 10 bases, V lost 10 bases, and 11 bases had no gene match. CDR3 size: 14 residues. Germline assignment: CDR1 SEHNR and CDR2 FQNEAQ (reference sequence).